The TCR beta chain described here comes from a study of cytotoxic CD8 clonotypes in ibrutinib-treated CLL. TCR beta library input comprised around 1.9 micrograms of genomic DNA from cryopreserved PBMCs. Sequencing was performed with immunoSEQ multiplex PCR; in TCRdb, only in-frame clones are kept and a portion is missing. The sample records 80,000 to 95,000 clones, around 75% being singletons. The CDR3 sequence is 15 residues long. V lost 5 bases, J lost 3 bases, and 13 bases lay in between. Per germline, CDR1 SGHTA and CDR2 FQGNSA. The specimen was PBMCs, collected after 12 months of ibrutinib treatment. This TCR was sampled from a human donor with chronic lymphocytic leukemia. V and J are TRBV7-2 and TRBJ2-2; D possibly corresponds to TRBD1 (7 bases). For the CDR3, the DNA is TGTGCCAGCAGCCGGAGGGGGCTGGACACCGGGGAGCTGTTTTTT. This codes for CASSRRGLDTGELFF.